One sample yielded the 4 T cell receptor beta chains listed below, sequenced in a study of shared clonotypes between healthy human individuals. Profiled with immunoSEQ multiplex PCR; TCRdb holds only in-frame clones, not every one. The table has under 2.5 million clones, about 90% seen once. Sequenced input: naive CD4+ T cells from PBMCs. The subset denotes: CD45RA+ positively selected. All receptors derive from a man aged 18 to 30 in good health. Some clones in this sample may be carry-over from other donors' samples.

Comments on this clone: The sample contains more than one DNA sequence encoding this CDR3. The CDR3 here is CASSERREQYF. DNA of the CDR3: TGTGCCAGCAGTGAACGGCGCGAGCAGTACTTC. This rearrangement joins TRBV25-1 to TRBJ2-7; D unclear. The CDR3 spans 11 residues. V was shortened by 2 bases and J by 6 bases, with 5 bases between the two germline ends. Germline V gene sequence: CDR1 MGHDK, CDR2 SYGVNS.

The genes are TRBV28 and TRBJ1-2, with D tentatively TRBD1 (5 bases). This CDR3 contains 15 residues. The germline gives CDR1 MDHEN, CDR2 SYDVKM. V lost 3 bases and J 4 bases, leaving 15 bases between the germline ends. Written as DNA, the CDR3 is TGTGCCAGCAGTTTTGCCCCGGGACTAGGCTATGGCTACACCTTC. It specifies CASSFAPGLGYGYTF.

Only one count was recorded for this clone. The chain is built from TRBV4-1 and TRBJ2-7; TRBD1 matches 7 bases. CDR1 is MGHRA and CDR2 is YSYEKL in the germline V gene. Trimming cost V 3 bases and J 3 bases; bases outside gene matches: 8. This CDR3 is 15 amino acids long. For the CDR3, the DNA is TGCGCCAGCAGCCAGGCCACGGGACAGATCTACGAGCAGTACTTC. The encoded protein is CASSQATGQIYEQYF.

Notes on this clone: Other DNA sequences of this sample code for an identical CDR3. The V and J genes are TRBV11-2 and TRBJ1-1, with TRBD1 as a possible D gene (6 bases). The CDR3 runs to 13 residues. V lost 1 base to trimming and J lost 4 bases, with 7 bases between them. Germline loops: CDR1 SGHAT, CDR2 FQNNGV. CDR3 sequence (DNA): TGTGCCAGCAGCTTAGCCAGGGGCACTGAAGCTTTCTTT. This codes for CASSLARGTEAFF.